This T cell receptor beta chain was recovered during a study of T cells in Graves' hyperthyroidism and ophthalmopathy. TCR beta CDR3 regions were amplified from RNA transcripts. TCR CDR3 regions were first amplified by RT-PCR with HTBI primers. TCRdb re-called the multiplex PCR reads with MiXCR, one entry per CDR3 protein. The table records 500,000 to 650,000 distinct CDR3 sequences, 14% of them present only once. The CDR3 is 15 residues long. Per the germline V gene, CDR1 is SGHAT and CDR2 is FQNNGV. Trimming cost V 5 bases and J 5 bases, with 15 bases left between them. This TCR derives from a woman in her forties with Graves' hyperthyroidism. The sequenced material came from blood. This sequence joins TRBV11-2 and TRBJ2-2; possibly TRBD2 for D (6 bases). DNA for the CDR3: TGTGCCAGCAGCGAGCAGGGACTGGCGACCGGGGAGCTGTTTTTT. Protein sequence: CASSEQGLATGELFF.